This T cell receptor beta chain was recorded in a study of neurological immune-mediated disorders. The cDNA was synthesized by 5'RACE incorporating 10-nucleotide random UMIs. TCRdb called the 5' RACE reads again in MiXCR, with one record for every CDR3 protein. The repertoire holds some 21,000 distinct CDR3 sequences, with over 5.5% as singletons. With regard to this clonotype: A read error may explain this, as a much larger clone is one base away.

The CDR3 is 15 residues long. Germline V lookup: CDR1 SGHNT, CDR2 YYREEE (reference sequence). The sequence derives from a young man in good health. Input material: CD8+ T cells from blood. This chain joins TRBV5-4 and TRBJ1-1, with D tentatively TRBD1 (6 bases). In DNA form, the CDR3 reads TGTGACAGCAGCTTGGCCCGGGGGCCGGGCACTGAAGCTTTCTTT. Translating gives CDSSLARGPGTEAFF.